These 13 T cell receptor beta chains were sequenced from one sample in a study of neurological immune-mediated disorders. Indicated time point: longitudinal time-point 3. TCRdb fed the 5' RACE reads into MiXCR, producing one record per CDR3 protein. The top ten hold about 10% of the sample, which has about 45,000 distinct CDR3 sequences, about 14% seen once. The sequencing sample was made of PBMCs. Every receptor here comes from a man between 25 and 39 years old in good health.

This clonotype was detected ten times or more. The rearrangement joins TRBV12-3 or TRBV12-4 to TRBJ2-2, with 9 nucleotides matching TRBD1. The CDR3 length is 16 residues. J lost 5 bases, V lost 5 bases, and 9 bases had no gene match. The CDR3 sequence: CASSIRGQGGTGELFF. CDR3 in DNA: TGTGCCAGCAGTATTCGGGGACAGGGAGGTACCGGGGAGCTGTTTTTT.

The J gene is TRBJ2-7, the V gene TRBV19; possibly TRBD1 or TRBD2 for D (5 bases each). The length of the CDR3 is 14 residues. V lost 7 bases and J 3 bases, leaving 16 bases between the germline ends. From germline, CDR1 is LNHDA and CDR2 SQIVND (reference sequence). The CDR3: CASKRGPGRYEQYF. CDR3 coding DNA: TGTGCCAGTAAGAGGGGACCGGGTCGCTACGAGCAGTACTTC.

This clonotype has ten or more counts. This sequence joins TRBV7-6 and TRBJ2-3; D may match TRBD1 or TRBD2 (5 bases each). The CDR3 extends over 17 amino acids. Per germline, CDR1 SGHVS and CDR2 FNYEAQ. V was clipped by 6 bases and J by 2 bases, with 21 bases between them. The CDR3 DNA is TGTGCCAGCAGGGATACCGTTGGGGACGGACACACAGATACGCAGTATTTT. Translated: CASRDTVGDGHTDTQYF.

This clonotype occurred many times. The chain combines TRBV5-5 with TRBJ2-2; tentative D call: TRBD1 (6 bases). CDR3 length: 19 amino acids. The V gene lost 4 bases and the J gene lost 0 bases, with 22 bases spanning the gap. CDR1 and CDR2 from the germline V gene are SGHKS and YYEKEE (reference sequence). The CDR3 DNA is TGTGCCAGCAGCGGCGGGCCCCGATCCGGGACAACGAACACCGGGGAGCTGTTTTTT. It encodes CASSGGPRSGTTNTGELFF. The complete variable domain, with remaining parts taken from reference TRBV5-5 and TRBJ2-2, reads DAGVTQSPTHLIKTRGQQVTLRCSPISGHKSVSWYQQVLGQGPQFIFQYYEKEERGRGNFPDRFSARQFPNYSSELNVNALLLGDSALYLCASSGGPRSGTTNTGELFFGEGSRLTVL.

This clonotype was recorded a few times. Written as DNA, the CDR3 is TGTGCCAGCAGTCCCCTCCGGACAGCTCGCTATGGCTACACCTTC. Residues: CASSPLRTARYGYTF. The rearrangement joins TRBV27 to TRBJ1-2, with D tentatively TRBD1 (6 bases). Germline V lookup: CDR1 MNHEY, CDR2 SMNVEV (reference sequence). The germline V and J ends were trimmed by 5 bases and 4 bases, with 17 bases remaining between them. This CDR3 contains 15 residues.

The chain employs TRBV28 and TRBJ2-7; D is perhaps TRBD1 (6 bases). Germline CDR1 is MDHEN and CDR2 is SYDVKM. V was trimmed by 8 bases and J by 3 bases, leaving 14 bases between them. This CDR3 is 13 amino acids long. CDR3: CASATGRIYEQYF. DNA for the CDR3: TGTGCCAGCGCAACAGGGAGAATCTACGAGCAGTACTTC.

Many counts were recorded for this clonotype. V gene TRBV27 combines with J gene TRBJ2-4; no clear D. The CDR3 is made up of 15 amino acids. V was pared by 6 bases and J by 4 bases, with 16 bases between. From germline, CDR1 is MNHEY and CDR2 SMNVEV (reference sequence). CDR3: CASSPYPGDKNIQYF. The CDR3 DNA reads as TGTGCCAGCAGCCCATACCCGGGCGATAAAAACATTCAGTACTTC.

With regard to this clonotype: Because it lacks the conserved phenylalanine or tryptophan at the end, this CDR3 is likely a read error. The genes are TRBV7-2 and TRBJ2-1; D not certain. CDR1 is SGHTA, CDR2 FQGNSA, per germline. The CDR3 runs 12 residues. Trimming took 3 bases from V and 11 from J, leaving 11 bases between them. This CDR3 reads CASSLALGKQFL. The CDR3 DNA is TGTGCCAGCAGCTTGGCTCTGGGTAAGCAGTTCCTC.

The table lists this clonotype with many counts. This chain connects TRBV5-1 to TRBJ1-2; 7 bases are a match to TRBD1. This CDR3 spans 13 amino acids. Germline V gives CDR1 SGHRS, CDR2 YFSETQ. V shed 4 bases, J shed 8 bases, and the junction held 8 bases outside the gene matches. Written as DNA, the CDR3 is TGCGCCAGCAGCCGCGACAGGGTGGAGGGCTACACCTTC. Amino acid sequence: CASSRDRVEGYTF. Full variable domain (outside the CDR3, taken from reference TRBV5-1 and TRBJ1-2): KAGVTQTPRYLIKTRGQQVTLSCSPISGHRSVSWYQQTPGQGLQFLFEYFSETQRNKGNFPGRFSGRQFSNSRSEMNVSTLELGDSALYLCASSRDRVEGYTFGSGTRLTVV.

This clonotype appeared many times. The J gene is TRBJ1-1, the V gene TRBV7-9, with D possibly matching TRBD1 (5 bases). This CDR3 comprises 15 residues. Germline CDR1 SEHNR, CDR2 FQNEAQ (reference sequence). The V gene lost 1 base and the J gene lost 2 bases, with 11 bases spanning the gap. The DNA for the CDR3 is TGTGCCAGCAGCTTAGTGCTGACAGCCAACACTGAAGCTTTCTTT. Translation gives CASSLVLTANTEAFF.

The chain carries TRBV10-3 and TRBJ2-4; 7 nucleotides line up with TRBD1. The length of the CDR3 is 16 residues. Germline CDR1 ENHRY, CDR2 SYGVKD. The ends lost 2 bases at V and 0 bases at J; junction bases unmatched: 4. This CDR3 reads CAISEGTVTAKNIQYF. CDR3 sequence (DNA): TGTGCCATCAGTGAGGGGACAGTTACAGCCAAAAACATTCAGTACTTC.

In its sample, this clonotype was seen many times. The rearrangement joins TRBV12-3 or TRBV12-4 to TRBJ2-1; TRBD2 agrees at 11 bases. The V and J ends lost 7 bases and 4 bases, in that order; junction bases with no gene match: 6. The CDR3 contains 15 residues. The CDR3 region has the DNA TGTGCCAGCACCGAGGGACTAGCGGAATACAATGAGCAGTTCTTC. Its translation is CASTEGLAEYNEQFF.

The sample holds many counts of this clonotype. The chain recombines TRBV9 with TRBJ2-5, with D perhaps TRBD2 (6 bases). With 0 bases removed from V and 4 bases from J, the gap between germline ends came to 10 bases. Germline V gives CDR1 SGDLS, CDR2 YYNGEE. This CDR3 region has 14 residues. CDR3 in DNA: TGTGCCAGCAGCGTAGGTGGGACTTCAGAGACCCAGTACTTC. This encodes CASSVGGTSETQYF. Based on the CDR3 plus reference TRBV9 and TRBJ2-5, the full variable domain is DSGVTQTPKHLITATGQRVTLRCSPRSGDLSVYWYQQSLDQGLQFLIQYYNGEERAKGNILERFSAQQFPDLHSELNLSSLELGDSALYFCASSVGGTSETQYFGPGTRLLVL.